The T cell receptor beta chain described here comes from a study of blood T cells in healthy people across ages. Note on this clonotype: At one end, the junction sequence differs from germline, possibly due to a read error.

Next came a second PCR, run for about 7 to 12 cycles, which used a sample-barcoded 5' primer along with a J-beta primer mix. One entry per CDR3 protein results from TCRdb running MiXCR on the 5' RACE reads. This sample has around 970,000 distinct CDR3 sequences, with roughly half found just once. The origin of this receptor is a woman between 55 and 75 years old in good health. The sequenced sample was blood.

CDR3 sequence reads: CASSHPGDPTDTRYF. CDR3 bases: TGTGCCAGCAGCCACCCGGGTGACCCCACAGATACGCGGTATTTT. The chain employs TRBV11-2 and TRBJ2-3; D remains unclear. Germline-derived CDR1 and CDR2 are SGHAT and FQNNGV. CDR3 length: 15 residues.